The 20 T cell receptor beta chains below come from one sample, sequenced in a study of blood T cell repertoires in COVID-19. TCRdb keeps only in-frame clones here, not all; method: immunoSEQ multiplex PCR. The sample carries 200,000 to 300,000 clones, about 90% recorded once. The sequenced sample was PBMCs or T cells enriched from blood (not recorded which). All receptors come from a woman aged 40 to 55 who had been exposed to COVID-19.

This rearrangement joins TRBV6-2 or TRBV6-3 to TRBJ1-6; a weak D match, TRBD1 (6 bases). V was pared by 0 bases and J by 6 bases, with 12 bases between. The germline CDR1 and CDR2 sequences are MNHEY and SVGEGT. The CDR3 runs to 16 residues. DNA of the CDR3: TGTGCCAGCAGTTACTCCACAGGGAGCGGTAATTCACCCCTCCACTTT. This sequence encodes CASSYSTGSGNSPLHF.

The V and J genes are TRBV5-1 and TRBJ1-1; D unresolved. This CDR3 is 14 amino acids long. Germline V gene lookup returns CDR1 SGHRS and CDR2 YFSETQ. V was cut by 2 bases and J by 0 bases, with 8 bases left in between. CDR3 DNA: TGCGCCAGCAGCTTTTCTGCTATGAACACTGAAGCTTTCTTT. This codes for CASSFSAMNTEAFF.

The J gene is TRBJ1-2, the V gene TRBV3-1 (or the pseudogene TRBV3-2); D perhaps matches TRBD1 (5 bases). The CDR3 runs to 14 residues. Germline V gives CDR1 LGHDT, CDR2 YNNKEL (reference sequence). The V end was cut by 3 bases, the J end by 4 bases, with 12 bases between. The CDR3 DNA sequence: TGTGCCAGCAGCCATGGGACTGGGGCCTATGGCTACACCTTC. Translating gives CASSHGTGAYGYTF.

The chain combines TRBV6-5 with TRBJ1-3; D gene uncertain. V shed 6 bases and J shed 2 bases, with 8 bases lying between them. The CDR3 sequence is 13 residues long. Germline CDR1 is MNHEY and CDR2 is SVGAGI. Here the CDR3 DNA reads TGTGCCAGCAGAGACACCGCTGGAAACACCATATATTTT. Encoded protein: CASRDTAGNTIYF.

With regard to this clone: One junction end does not reproduce the germline sequence, and a read error may be involved. V gene TRBV5-1 combines with J gene TRBJ2-1; TRBD2 might be the D (6 bases). The CDR3 is made up of 16 amino acids. Per germline, CDR1 SGHRS and CDR2 YFSETQ. The CDR3 here is CASSLASETWYNEQFF. CDR3 nucleotide sequence: TGTGCCAGCAGCTTGGCTAGCGAAACGTGGTACAATGAGCAGTTCTTC.

This clone appeared a few times. J is TRBJ2-2 and V is TRBV27; D remains unclear. The CDR3 spans 12 residues. V gave up 2 bases and J gave up 5 bases, with 3 bases separating them. CDR1 is MNHEY and CDR2 is SMNVEV in the germline V gene (reference sequence). CDR3 DNA: TGTGCCAGCAGTTTACAGACCGGGGAGCTGTTTTTT. This sequence encodes CASSLQTGELFF.

The rearrangement joins TRBV7-8 to TRBJ1-2, with 8 bases fitting TRBD1. The V segment lost 5 bases and the J segment 2 bases; nucleotides outside the gene matches: 7. Germline V gene lookup returns CDR1 SGHVS and CDR2 FQNEAQ. The CDR3 covers 15 residues. The CDR3 DNA is TGTGCCAGCAGCCCGCGGACAGGGCTCAACTATGGCTACACCTTC. Its translation is CASSPRTGLNYGYTF.

The chain uses TRBV30 and TRBJ1-5; TRBD1 matches 10 bases. J lost 2 bases, V lost 1 base, and 8 bases had no gene match. Per the germline V gene, CDR1 is GTSNPN and CDR2 is SVGIG (reference sequence). This CDR3 has 17 amino acids. CDR3 DNA: TGTGCCTGGAGTGGGACAGGGGGGTACGTTGGCAATCAGCCCCAGCATTTT. It specifies CAWSGTGGYVGNQPQHF.

J is TRBJ2-5 and V is TRBV6-2 or TRBV6-3, with TRBD1 matching 7 bases. From germline, CDR1 is MNHEY and CDR2 SVGEGT. The ends lost 2 bases at V and 3 bases at J; junction bases unmatched: 6. The CDR3 is 15 amino acids. DNA of the CDR3: TGTGCCAGCAGTTACCACAGGGGAGAAAAAGAGACCCAGTACTTC. This translates into CASSYHRGEKETQYF.

This clone was observed a few times. This rearrangement joins TRBV7-2 to TRBJ1-4, with a possible D match to TRBD1 (5 bases). CDR3 length: 15 residues. The germline V gene encodes CDR1 SGHTA and CDR2 FQGNSA. Trimming left V 5 bases short and J 8 bases short, with 18 bases between. CDR3 in DNA: TGTGCCAGCAGCGCCCTGGACACTTCTAGGGAAAAACTGTTTTTT. Translating it yields CASSALDTSREKLFF.

This chain joins TRBV4-2 and TRBJ1-1; TRBD1 aligns across 7 bases. V lost 5 bases and J lost 4; bases outside the gene matches: 10. Per the germline V gene, CDR1 is LGHNA and CDR2 is YNFKEQ. This CDR3 spans 15 amino acids. In DNA, the CDR3 is TGTGCCAGCAGCGGCGGCCACAGGGGTGGCACTGAAGCTTTCTTT. Translation gives CASSGGHRGGTEAFF.

V is TRBV7-2 and J is TRBJ1-6, with TRBD1 as a possible D gene (5 bases). Germline CDR1 reads SGHTA; CDR2 reads FQGNSA. With 5 bases removed from V and 2 bases from J, the gap between germline ends came to 13 bases. The length of the CDR3 is 16 residues. This chain's CDR3 is CASSLGGRAYNSPLHF. The CDR3 DNA reads TGTGCCAGCAGCCTGGGGGGACGGGCCTATAATTCACCCCTCCACTTT.

The chain recombines TRBV6-5 with TRBJ2-2; TRBD2 aligns across 14 bases. The V gene's germline CDR1 is MNHEY and CDR2 SVGAGI. This CDR3 comprises 14 residues. J lost 6 bases, V lost 8 bases, and 2 bases had no gene match. DNA for the CDR3: TGTGCCAGCCGACTAGCGGGAGGGTCCGGGGAGCTGTTTTTT. Protein product: CASRLAGGSGELFF.

This chain uses TRBV29-1 with TRBJ1-2, with 8 nucleotides matching TRBD1. This CDR3 spans 11 amino acids. Germline V gene sequence: CDR1 SQVTM, CDR2 ANQGSEA. After removal of 7 bases from V and 7 bases from J, the junction contained 5 bases not matched to a gene. The CDR3: CSDRTGIGYTF. The CDR3 DNA reads as TGCAGCGACCGGACAGGGATTGGCTACACCTTC.

The chain uses TRBV3-1 (or the pseudogene TRBV3-2) and TRBJ2-1; 8 positions agree with TRBD2. Germline lookup yields CDR1 LGHDT and CDR2 YNNKEL (reference sequence). The CDR3 spans 15 residues. Trimming at V came to 8 bases and at J to 10 bases, leaving 16 bases not matched to a gene. The CDR3 coding sequence is TGTGCCAGCCGCCGGGTATCGGGGGGGAGTGGGGAGCAGTTCTTC. Protein: CASRRVSGGSGEQFF.

The genes are TRBV28 and TRBJ1-4, with 9 bases fitting TRBD1. The V and J ends lost 1 base and 12 bases, in that order; junction bases with no gene match: 6. Germline loops: CDR1 MDHEN, CDR2 SYDVKM. The CDR3 consists of 14 residues. The CDR3 sequence: CASSLFGTGRELFF. The CDR3 DNA reads as TGTGCCAGCAGTTTATTTGGGACAGGGAGGGAACTGTTTTTT.

The rearrangement joins TRBV14 to TRBJ1-1; D perhaps matches TRBD1 (5 bases). Looked up from germline, CDR1 is SGHDN and CDR2 is FVKESK. V was clipped by 0 bases and J by 1 base, with 15 bases between them. The CDR3 is 17 amino acids. This CDR3 is CASSQEYQGRRNTEAFF. CDR3 in DNA: TGTGCCAGCAGCCAAGAGTACCAGGGAAGGAGGAACACTGAAGCTTTCTTT.

This chain connects TRBV30 to TRBJ2-7, with 8 bases fitting TRBD2. V gave up 3 bases and J gave up 6 bases; unmatched junction bases: 7. The CDR3 extends over 13 amino acids. CDR1 is GTSNPN, CDR2 SVGIG, per germline (reference sequence). For the CDR3, the DNA is TGTGCCTGGAGCCCTCTAGCGGGCGGCGAGCAGTACTTC. This translates into CAWSPLAGGEQYF.

The rearrangement joins TRBV18 to TRBJ2-3; D may be TRBD1 (5 bases). Trimming cost V 0 bases and J 10 bases, with 14 bases left between them. Looked up from germline, CDR1 is KGHSH and CDR2 is LQKENI. This CDR3 spans 14 amino acids. The CDR3 DNA reads TGTGCCAGCTCACCACCGGTGGCAAGGGGATCGCAGTATTTT. Its translation is CASSPPVARGSQYF. Combining the CDR3 with reference TRBV18 and TRBJ2-3 gives the whole variable domain NAGVMQNPRHLVRRRGQEARLRCSPMKGHSHVYWYRQLPEEGLKFMVYLQKENIIDESGMPKERFSAEFPKEGPSILRIQQVVRGDSAAYFCASSPPVARGSQYFGPGTRLTVL.

The chain recombines TRBV28 with TRBJ1-2; possibly TRBD1 for D (6 bases). The CDR3 covers 14 residues. The germline gives CDR1 MDHEN, CDR2 SYDVKM. Trimming cost V 8 bases and J 0 bases, with 13 bases left between them. The chain's CDR3 is CASFDRRTNYGYTF. CDR3 nucleotide sequence: TGTGCCAGCTTTGACAGGAGAACTAACTATGGCTACACCTTC.